The TCR beta chain described here comes from a study of identifying expanded T cells in peripheral blood. The study, taken as a whole, reports: Over around two and four weeks, about 17 and 20 clones changed, versus around 1.2 between replicates. Clone count variance between roughly 2-week samples rose with total template count.

During the collection period, no donor immune events like infections were recorded. The CDR3 is made up of 15 amino acids. CDR1 and CDR2 from the germline V gene are MNHEY and SMNVEV (reference sequence). Trimming took 0 bases from V and 7 from J, leaving 16 bases between them. Method: immunoSEQ multiplex PCR; TCRdb's copy keeps in-frame clones and lacks some. The sample has under 100,000 clones, approximately 90% seen once. Worth noting for this clone: Antigen specificity is unknown.

The genes are TRBV27 and TRBJ2-7, with D possibly TRBD2 on 6 matching bases. The clonotype originates from a person between 18 and 70 years old in good health. Specimen: blood. CDR3 loop: CASSLSGGVSLEQYF. For the CDR3, the DNA is TGTGCCAGCAGTTTATCGGGCGGGGTCTCTCTTGAGCAGTACTTC.